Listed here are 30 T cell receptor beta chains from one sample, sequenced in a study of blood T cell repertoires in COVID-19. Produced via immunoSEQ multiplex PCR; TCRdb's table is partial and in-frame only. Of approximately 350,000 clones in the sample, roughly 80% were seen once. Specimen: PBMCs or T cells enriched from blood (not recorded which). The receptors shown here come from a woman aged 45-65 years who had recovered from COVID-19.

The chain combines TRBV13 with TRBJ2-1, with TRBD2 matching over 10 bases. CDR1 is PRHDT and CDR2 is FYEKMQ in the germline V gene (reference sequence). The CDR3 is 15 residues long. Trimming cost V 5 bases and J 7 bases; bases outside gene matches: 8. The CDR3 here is CASSLLAGVGNEQFF. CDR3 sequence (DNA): TGTGCCAGCAGCCTCCTAGCGGGAGTAGGGAATGAGCAGTTCTTC.

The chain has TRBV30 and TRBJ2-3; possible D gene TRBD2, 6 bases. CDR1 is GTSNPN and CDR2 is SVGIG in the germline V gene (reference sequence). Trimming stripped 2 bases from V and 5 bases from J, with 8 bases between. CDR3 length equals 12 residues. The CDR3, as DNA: TGTGCCTGGAGTTCCGGGGGAGATACGCAGTATTTT. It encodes CAWSSGGDTQYF.

As DNA, the CDR3 is TGTGCCAGCAGTTTATCTCGACAGGGCACCGGGGAGCTGTTTTTT. This gives the protein CASSLSRQGTGELFF. The rearrangement links TRBV27 to TRBJ2-2; 7 nucleotides match TRBD1. There are 15 residues in the CDR3. V shed 0 bases and J 4 bases; nucleotides not matched to a gene: 2. The germline V gene has CDR1 MNHEY and CDR2 SMNVEV (reference sequence).

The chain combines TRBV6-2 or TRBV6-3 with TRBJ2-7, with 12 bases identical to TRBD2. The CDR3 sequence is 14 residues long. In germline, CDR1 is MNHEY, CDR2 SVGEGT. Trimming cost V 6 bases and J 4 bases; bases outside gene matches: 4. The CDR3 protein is CASSGTSGQYEQYF. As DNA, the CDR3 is TGTGCCAGCAGCGGGACTAGCGGGCAGTACGAGCAGTACTTC.

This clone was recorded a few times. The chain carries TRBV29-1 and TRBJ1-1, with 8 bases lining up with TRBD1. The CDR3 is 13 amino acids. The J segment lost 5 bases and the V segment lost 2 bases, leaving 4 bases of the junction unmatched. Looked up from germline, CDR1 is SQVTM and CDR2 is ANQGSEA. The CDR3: CSVEQGAHTEAFF. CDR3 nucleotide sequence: TGCAGCGTTGAACAGGGGGCGCATACTGAAGCTTTCTTT.

CDR3: CASTKRGTGGTGELFF. In DNA, the CDR3 is TGTGCCAGCACCAAAAGGGGGACAGGGGGCACCGGGGAGCTGTTTTTT. The J gene is TRBJ2-2, the V gene TRBV9; 11 positions agree with TRBD1. The CDR3 is 16 residues long. V shed 6 bases and J 4 bases; nucleotides not matched to a gene: 8. The germline gives CDR1 SGDLS, CDR2 YYNGEE.

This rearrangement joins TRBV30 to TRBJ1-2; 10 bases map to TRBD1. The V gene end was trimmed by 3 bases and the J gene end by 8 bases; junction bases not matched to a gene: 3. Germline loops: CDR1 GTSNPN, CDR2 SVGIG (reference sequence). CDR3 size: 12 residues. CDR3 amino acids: CAWRGQGFGYTF. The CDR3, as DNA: TGTGCCTGGAGGGGACAGGGGTTCGGCTACACCTTC.

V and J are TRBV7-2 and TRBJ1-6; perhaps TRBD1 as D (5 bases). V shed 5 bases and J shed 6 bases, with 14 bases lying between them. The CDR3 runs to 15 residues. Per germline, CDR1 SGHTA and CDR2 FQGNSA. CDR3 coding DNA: TGTGCCAGCAGCGTTGGACGGACACCTAATTCACCCCTCCACTTT. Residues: CASSVGRTPNSPLHF.

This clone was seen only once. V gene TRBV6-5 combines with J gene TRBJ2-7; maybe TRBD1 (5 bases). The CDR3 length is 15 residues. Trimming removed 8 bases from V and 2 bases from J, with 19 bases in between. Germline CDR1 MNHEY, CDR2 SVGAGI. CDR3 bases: TGTGCCAGCCGACCAATAGAGACAGCCCCCTACGAGCAGTACTTC. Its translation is CASRPIETAPYEQYF.

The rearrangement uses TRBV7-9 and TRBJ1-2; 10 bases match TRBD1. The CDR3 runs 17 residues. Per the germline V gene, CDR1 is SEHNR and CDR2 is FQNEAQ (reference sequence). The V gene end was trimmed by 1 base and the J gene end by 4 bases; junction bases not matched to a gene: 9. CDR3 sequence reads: CASSLEGQGDLGYGYTF. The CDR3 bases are TGTGCCAGCAGCTTAGAAGGACAGGGGGATTTGGGCTATGGCTACACCTTC.

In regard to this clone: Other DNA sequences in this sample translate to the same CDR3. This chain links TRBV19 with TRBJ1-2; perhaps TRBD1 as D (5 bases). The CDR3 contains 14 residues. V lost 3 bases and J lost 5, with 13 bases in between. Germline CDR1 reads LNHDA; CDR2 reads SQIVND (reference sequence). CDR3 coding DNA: TGTGCCAGTAGTATGGGTACAGGCCCTTATGGCTACACCTTC. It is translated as CASSMGTGPYGYTF.

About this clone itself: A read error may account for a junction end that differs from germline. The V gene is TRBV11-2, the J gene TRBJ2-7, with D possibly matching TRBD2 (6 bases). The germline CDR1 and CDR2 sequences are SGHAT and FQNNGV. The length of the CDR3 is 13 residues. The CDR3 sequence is CASSLDRGTDLLF. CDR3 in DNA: TGTGCCAGCAGCTTAGATCGCGGGACGGACCTACTCTTC.

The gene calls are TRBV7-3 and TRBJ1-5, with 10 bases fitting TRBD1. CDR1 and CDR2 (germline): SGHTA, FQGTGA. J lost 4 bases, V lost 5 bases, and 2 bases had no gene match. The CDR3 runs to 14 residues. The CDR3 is CASSPGQGNQPQHF. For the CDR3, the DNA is TGTGCCAGCAGCCCGGGACAGGGGAATCAGCCCCAGCATTTT.

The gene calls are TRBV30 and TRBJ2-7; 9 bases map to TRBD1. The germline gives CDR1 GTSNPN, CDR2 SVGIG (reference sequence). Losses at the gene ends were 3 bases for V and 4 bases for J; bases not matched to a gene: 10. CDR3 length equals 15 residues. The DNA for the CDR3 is TGTGCCTGGAGGACCTACAGGGGGCAGGGGTACGAGCAGTACTTC. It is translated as CAWRTYRGQGYEQYF. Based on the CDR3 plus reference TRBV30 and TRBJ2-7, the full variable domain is SQTIHQWPATLVQPVGSPLSLECTVEGTSNPNLYWYRQAAGRGLQLLFYSVGIGQISSEVPQNLSASRPQDRQFILSSKKLLLSDSGFYLCAWRTYRGQGYEQYFGPGTRLTVT.

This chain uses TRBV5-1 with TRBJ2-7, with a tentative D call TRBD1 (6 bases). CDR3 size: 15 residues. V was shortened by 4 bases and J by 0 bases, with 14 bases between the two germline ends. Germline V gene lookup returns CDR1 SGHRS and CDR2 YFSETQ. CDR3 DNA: TGCGCCAGCAGCACCTCAGGGGCCTTCTCCTACGAGCAGTACTTC. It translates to CASSTSGAFSYEQYF.

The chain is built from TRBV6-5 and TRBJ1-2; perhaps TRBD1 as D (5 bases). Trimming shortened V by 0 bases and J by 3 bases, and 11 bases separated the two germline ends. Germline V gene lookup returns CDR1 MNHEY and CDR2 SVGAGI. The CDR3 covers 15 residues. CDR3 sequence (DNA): TGTGCCAGCAGTTACTCAGTGGGGGGGGACTATGGCTACACCTTC. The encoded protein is CASSYSVGGDYGYTF.

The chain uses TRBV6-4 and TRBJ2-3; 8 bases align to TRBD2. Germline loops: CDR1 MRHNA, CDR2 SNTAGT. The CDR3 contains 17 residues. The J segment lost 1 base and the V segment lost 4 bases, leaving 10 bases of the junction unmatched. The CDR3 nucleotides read TGTGCCAGCAGTGCTCCACGCCCGGGGGGGCGCACAGATACGCAGTATTTT. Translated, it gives CASSAPRPGGRTDTQYF.

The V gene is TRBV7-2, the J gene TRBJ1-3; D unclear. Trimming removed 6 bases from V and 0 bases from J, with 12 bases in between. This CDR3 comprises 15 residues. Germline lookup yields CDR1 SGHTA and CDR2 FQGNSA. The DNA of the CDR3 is TGTGCCAGCAGTGCGGACGGGAGCTCTGGAAACACCATATATTTT. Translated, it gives CASSADGSSGNTIYF.

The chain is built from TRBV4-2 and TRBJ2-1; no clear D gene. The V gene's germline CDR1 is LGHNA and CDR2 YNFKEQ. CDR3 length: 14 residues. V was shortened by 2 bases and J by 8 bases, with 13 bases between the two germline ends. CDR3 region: CASSQMGLSHEQFF. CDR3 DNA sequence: TGTGCCAGCAGCCAAATGGGCCTGAGCCATGAGCAGTTCTTC.

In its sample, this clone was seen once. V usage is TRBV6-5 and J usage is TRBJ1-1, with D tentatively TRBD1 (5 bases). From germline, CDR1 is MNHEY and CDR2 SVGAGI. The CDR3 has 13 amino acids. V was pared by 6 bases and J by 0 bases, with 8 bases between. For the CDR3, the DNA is TGTGCCAGCAGGGCGGGGCTGAACACTGAAGCTTTCTTT. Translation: CASRAGLNTEAFF.

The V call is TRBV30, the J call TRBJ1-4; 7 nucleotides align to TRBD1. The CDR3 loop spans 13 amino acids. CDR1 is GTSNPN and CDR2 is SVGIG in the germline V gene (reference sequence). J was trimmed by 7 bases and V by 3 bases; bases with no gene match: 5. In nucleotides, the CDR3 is TGTGCCTGGAGCCGACAGGGTGGTGAAAAACTGTTTTTT. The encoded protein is CAWSRQGGEKLFF.

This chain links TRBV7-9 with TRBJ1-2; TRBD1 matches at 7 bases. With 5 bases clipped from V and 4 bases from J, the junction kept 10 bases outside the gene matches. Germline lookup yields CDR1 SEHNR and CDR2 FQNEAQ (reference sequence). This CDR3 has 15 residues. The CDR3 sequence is CASSPRGDRVYGYTF. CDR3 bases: TGTGCCAGCAGCCCGAGAGGGGACAGAGTCTATGGCTACACCTTC.

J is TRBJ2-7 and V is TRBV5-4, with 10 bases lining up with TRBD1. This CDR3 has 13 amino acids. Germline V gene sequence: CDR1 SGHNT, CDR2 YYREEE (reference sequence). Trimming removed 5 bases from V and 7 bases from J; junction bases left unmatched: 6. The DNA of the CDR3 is TGTGCCAGCAGAACTCCGGGACAGGGGGAGCAGTACTTC. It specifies CASRTPGQGEQYF.

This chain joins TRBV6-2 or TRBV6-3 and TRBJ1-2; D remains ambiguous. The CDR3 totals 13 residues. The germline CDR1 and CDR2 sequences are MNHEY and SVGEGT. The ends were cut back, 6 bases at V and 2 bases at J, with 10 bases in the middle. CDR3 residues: CASSPDGNYGYTF. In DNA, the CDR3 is TGTGCCAGCAGCCCAGACGGGAACTATGGCTACACCTTC.

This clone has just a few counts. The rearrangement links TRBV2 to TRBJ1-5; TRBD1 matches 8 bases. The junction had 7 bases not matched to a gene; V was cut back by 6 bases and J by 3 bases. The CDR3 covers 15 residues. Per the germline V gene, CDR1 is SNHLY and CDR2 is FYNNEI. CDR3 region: CASRAGGWDNQPQHF. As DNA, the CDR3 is TGTGCCAGCAGGGCAGGGGGCTGGGACAATCAGCCCCAGCATTTT.

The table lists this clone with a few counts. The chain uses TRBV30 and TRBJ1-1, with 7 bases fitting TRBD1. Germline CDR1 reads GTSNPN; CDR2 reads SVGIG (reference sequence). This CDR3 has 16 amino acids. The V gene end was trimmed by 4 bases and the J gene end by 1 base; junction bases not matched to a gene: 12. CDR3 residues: CAWTHPEDRSNTEAFF. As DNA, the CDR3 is TGTGCCTGGACTCACCCAGAGGACAGGTCGAACACTGAAGCTTTCTTT.

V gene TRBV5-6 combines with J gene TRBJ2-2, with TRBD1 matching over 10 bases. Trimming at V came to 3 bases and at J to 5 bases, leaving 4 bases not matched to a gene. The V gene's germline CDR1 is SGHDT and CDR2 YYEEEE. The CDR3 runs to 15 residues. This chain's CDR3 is CASSYDRGRTGELFF. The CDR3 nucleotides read TGTGCCAGCAGCTACGACAGGGGGCGTACCGGGGAGCTGTTTTTT.

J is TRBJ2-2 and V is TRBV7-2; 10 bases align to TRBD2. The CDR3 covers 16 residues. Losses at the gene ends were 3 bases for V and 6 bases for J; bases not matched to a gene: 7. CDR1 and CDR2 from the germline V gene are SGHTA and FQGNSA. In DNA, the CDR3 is TGTGCCAGCAGCTTTCCCCTAGCGGGAGTTCCCGGGGAGCTGTTTTTT. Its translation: CASSFPLAGVPGELFF.

The CDR3: CASSILSDRVGEKLFF. In DNA, the CDR3 is TGTGCCAGCAGTATACTATCCGACAGGGTTGGCGAAAAACTGTTTTTT. J is TRBJ1-4 and V is TRBV21-1; TRBD1 is taken as the D call from the table, unchecked against the DNA. TRBV21-1 is labeled a pseudogene. This CDR3 has 16 residues.

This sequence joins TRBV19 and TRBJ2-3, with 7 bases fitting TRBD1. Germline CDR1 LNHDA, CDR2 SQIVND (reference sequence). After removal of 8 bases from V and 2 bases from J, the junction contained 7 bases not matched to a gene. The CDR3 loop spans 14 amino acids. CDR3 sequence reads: CASCRDRNTDTQYF. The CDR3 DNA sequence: TGTGCCAGTTGCCGGGACAGAAACACAGATACGCAGTATTTT.